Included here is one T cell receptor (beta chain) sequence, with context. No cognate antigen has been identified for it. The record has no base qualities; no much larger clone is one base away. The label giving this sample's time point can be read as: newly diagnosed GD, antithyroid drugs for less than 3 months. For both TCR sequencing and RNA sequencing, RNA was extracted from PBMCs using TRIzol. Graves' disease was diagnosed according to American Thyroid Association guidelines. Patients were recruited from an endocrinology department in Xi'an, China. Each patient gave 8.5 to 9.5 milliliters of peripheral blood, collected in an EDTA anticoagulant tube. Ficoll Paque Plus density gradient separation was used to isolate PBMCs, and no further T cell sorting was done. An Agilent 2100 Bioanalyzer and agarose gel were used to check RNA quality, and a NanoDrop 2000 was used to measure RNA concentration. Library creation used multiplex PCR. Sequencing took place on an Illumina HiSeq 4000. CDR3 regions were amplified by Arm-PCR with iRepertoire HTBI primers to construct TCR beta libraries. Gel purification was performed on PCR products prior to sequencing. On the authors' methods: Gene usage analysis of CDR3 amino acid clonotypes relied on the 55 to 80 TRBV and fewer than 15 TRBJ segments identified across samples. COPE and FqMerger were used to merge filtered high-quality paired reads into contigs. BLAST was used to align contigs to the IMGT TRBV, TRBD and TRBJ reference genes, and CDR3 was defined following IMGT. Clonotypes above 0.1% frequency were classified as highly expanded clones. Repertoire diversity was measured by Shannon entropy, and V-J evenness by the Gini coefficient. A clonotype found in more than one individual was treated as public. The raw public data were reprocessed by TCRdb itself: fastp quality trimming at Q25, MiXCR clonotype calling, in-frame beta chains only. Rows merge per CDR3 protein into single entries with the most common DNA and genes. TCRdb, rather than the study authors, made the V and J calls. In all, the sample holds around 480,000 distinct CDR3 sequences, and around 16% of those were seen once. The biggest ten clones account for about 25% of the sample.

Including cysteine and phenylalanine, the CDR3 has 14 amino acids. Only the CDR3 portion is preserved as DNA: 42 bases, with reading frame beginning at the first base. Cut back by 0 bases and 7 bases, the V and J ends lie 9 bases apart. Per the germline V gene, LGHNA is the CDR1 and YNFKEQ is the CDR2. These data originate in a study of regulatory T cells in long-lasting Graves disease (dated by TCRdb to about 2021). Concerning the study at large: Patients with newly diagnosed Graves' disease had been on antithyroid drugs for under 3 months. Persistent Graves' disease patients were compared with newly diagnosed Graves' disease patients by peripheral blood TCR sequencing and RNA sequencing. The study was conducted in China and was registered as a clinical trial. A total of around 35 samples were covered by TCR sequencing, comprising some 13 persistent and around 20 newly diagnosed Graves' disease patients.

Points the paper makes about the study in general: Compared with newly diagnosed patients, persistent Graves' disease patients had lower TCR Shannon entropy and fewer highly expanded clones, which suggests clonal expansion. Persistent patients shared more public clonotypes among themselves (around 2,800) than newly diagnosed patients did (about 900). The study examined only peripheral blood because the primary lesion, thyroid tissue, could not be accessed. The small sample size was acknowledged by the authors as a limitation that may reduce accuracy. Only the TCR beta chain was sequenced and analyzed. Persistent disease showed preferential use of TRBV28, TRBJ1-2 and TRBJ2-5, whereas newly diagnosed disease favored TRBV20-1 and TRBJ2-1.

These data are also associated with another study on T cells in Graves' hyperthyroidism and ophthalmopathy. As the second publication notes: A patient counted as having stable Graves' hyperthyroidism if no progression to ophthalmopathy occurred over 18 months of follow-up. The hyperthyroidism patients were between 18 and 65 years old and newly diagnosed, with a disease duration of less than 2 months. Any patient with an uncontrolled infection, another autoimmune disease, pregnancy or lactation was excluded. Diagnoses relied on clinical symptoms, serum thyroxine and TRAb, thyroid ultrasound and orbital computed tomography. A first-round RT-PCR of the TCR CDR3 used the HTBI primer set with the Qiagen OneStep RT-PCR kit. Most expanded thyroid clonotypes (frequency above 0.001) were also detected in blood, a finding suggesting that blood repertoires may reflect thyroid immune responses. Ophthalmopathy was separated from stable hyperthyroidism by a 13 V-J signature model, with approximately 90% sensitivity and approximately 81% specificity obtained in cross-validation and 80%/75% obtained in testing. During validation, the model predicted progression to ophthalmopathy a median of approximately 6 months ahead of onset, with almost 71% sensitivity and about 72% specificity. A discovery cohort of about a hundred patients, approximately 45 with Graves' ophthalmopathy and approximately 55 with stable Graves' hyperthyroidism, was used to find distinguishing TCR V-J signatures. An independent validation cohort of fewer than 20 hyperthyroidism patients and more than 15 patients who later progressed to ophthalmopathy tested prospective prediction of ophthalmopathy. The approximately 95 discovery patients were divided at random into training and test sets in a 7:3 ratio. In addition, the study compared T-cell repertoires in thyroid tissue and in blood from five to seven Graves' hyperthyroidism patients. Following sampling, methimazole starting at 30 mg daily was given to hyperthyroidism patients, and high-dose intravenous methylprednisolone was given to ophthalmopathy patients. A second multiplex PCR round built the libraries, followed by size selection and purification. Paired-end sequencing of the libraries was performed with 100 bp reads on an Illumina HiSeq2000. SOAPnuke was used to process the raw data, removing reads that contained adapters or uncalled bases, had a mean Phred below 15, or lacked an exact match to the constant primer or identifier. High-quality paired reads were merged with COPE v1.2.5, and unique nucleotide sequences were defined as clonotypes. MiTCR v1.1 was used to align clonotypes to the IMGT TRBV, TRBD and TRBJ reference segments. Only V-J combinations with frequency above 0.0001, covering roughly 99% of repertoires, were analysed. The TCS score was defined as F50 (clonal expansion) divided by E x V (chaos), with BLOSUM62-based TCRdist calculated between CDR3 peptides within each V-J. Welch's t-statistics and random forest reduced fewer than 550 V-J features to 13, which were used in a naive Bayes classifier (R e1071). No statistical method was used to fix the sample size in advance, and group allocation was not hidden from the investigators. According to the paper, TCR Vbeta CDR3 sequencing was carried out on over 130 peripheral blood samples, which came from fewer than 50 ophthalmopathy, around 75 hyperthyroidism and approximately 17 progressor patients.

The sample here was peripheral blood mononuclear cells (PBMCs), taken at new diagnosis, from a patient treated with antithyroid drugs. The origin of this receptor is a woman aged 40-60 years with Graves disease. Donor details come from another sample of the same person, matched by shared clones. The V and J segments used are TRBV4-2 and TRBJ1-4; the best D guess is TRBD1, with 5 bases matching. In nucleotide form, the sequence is TGTGCCAGCAGCCAAGAAGGGGTCTCTGAAAAACTGTTTTTT. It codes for CASSQEGVSEKLFF.